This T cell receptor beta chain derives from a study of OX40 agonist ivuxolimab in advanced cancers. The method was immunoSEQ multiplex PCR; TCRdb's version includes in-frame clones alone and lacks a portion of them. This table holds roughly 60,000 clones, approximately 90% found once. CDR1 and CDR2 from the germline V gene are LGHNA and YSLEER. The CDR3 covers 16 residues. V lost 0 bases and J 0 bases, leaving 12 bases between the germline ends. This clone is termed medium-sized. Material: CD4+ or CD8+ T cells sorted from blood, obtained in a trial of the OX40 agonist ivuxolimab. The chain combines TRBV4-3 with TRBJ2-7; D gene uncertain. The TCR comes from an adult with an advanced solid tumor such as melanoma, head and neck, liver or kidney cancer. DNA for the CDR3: TGCGCCAGCAGCCAAGATAACGGCAGAACCTCCTACGAGCAGTACTTC. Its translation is CASSQDNGRTSYEQYF.